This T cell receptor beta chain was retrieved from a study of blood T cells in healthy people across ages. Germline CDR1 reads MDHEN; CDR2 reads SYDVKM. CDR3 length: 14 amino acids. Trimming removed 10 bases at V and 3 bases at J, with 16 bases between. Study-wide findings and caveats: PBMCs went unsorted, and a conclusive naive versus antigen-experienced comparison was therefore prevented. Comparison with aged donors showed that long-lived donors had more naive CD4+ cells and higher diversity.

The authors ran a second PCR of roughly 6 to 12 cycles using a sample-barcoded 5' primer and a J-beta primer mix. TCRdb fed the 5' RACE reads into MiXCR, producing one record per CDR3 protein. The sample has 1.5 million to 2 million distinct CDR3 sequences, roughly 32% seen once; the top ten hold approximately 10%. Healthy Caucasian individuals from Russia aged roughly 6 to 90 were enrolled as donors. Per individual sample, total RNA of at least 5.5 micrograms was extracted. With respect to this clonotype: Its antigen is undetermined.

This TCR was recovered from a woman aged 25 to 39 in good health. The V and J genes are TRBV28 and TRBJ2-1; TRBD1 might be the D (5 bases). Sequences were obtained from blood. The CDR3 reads CATSGWAGYNEQFF. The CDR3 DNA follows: TGTGCCACCTCAGGGTGGGCCGGCTACAATGAGCAGTTCTTC.